This T cell receptor beta chain originates from a study of control samples from healthy donors and cancer patients. CDR1 is SGHTA, CDR2 FQGNSA, per germline. CDR3 length: 15 amino acids. Trimming removed 5 bases from V and 3 bases from J, with 16 bases in between. Produced via immunoSEQ multiplex PCR; TCRdb's table is partial and in-frame only. The profile shows some 120,000 clones, more than 75% of them singletons. The material sequenced was blood. This TCR was recovered from a man between 60 and 75 years old in good health. V gene TRBV7-2 combines with J gene TRBJ1-1; D is possibly TRBD1 (5 bases). CDR3 coding DNA: TGTGCCAGCAGCCCGCGGGGGGGGAGTTACACTGAAGCTTTCTTT. Translated, it gives CASSPRGGSYTEAFF. Full variable domain (remainder filled in from reference TRBV7-2 and TRBJ1-1): GAGVSQSPSNKVTEKGKDVELRCDPISGHTALYWYRQSLGQGLEFLIYFQGNSAPDKSGLPSDRFSAERTGGSVSTLTIQRTQQEDSAVYLCASSPRGGSYTEAFFGQGTRLTVV.